These T cell receptor beta chains were read from a single sample in a study of blood T cell repertoires in COVID-19. Clones were read by immunoSEQ multiplex PCR, and TCRdb kept only the in-frame ones, dropping some. The repertoire consists of 200,000 to 250,000 clones, with approximately 88% occurring once and the leading ten covering 3% to 4%. Sequenced sample: PBMCs or T cells enriched from blood (not recorded which). These receptor sequences come from a woman aged 30 to 39 who had been exposed to COVID-19. The conserved cysteine and the conserved F or W are not part of the CDR3 here. Each record gives: V gene, CDR3 protein.

TRBV30,AWRGRRRSSANYGYT
TRBV2,ASRPPGLAGRNEQF
TRBV3-1/TRBV3-2,ASSPRGARTEAF
TRBV7-9,ASSLVTGDEQF
TRBV18,ASSLFVDRGPGNTIY
TRBV19,ASSIAVGLAGENEQF
TRBV19,ASSRLDAGELF
TRBV4-2,ASSQDRTTYEQY
TRBV11-2,ASSPLTVNYGYT
TRBV27,ASSLRDSPYEQY
TRBV19,ASSPHPPLTGNYGYT
TRBV5-1,ASSSPGAKTISPLSYNEQF
TRBV7-8,ASSLGTGVMNTEAF
TRBV24-1,ATSDVQGNTGELF
TRBV7-2,ASSIHDTNTEAF
TRBV28,ASSIRTPNQPQH
TRBV3-1/TRBV3-2,ASSLGTSDPGTGELF
TRBV28,ASKGQGGYEQY
TRBV7-9,ASSSLDRAGGYT
TRBV27,ASRHTGANEQF
TRBV25-1,ASSEGQTYEQY
TRBV3-1/TRBV3-2,ASSVLRKQATYGYT
TRBV10-2,ASVSSRVEAF
TRBV5-1,ASSLGQGTTNEKLF
TRBV6-5,ASKEAANYGYT
TRBV9,ASSEQKPGRRHSGANVLT
TRBV25-1,ASSTRTSPVDTQY
TRBV7-9,ASTLRGTGDTEAF
TRBV5-1,ASSLAQNTGELF
TRBV19,ASSSRQGMSETQY
TRBV14,ASSQGEEVFGTGQETQY
TRBV14,ASSPSGRARRSEQY
TRBV28,ASSLSLGEQY
TRBV5-1,ASSWDSANTEAF
TRBV7-3,ASSPGLAGWNEQF
TRBV5-1,ASSLSGANYGYT
TRBV3-1/TRBV3-2,ASSPGLAGGNEQF